The table lists the clone carrying this T cell receptor (beta chain) with a count of one. The method was immunoSEQ multiplex PCR; TCRdb's version includes in-frame clones alone and lacks a portion of them. The data show approximately 200,000 clones, less than 95% seen once. The germline gives CDR1 KGHSH, CDR2 LQKENI. Trimming at V came to 5 bases and at J to 4 bases, leaving 11 bases not matched to a gene. The CDR3 is made up of 16 amino acids. The data stem from a study of blood T cell repertoires in COVID-19. For the study at large: Acute and convalescent COVID-19 samples came from the United States, Italy and Spain. Nucleic acid was either cDNA or gDNA, and it came from T cells, B-cell-depleted T cells, or PBMCs.

In Seattle, patients joined the study during active infection and were tracked longitudinally. The clonotype was recovered from a man aged 25-45 years with COVID-19, enrolled during active disease. Sequenced material: peripheral blood. The V gene is TRBV18, the J gene TRBJ2-5; the match to TRBD1 covers 9 bases. The DNA of the CDR3 is TGTGCCAGCTCATCGGCTGGGACAGGGTTTAGAGAGACCCAGTACTTC. It encodes CASSSAGTGFRETQYF. Full variable domain (outside the CDR3, taken from reference TRBV18 and TRBJ2-5): NAGVMQNPRHLVRRRGQEARLRCSPMKGHSHVYWYRQLPEEGLKFMVYLQKENIIDESGMPKERFSAEFPKEGPSILRIQQVVRGDSAAYFCASSSAGTGFRETQYFGPGTRLLVL.